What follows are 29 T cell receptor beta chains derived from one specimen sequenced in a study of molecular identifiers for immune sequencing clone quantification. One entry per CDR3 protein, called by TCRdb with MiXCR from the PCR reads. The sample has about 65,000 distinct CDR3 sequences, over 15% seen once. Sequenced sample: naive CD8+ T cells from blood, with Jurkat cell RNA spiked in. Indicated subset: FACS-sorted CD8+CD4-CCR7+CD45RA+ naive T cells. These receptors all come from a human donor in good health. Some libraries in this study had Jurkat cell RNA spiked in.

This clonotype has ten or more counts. CDR3 region: CASSYSQTGGTEAFF. CDR3 bases: TGTGCCAGCAGTTACTCTCAGACAGGGGGCACTGAAGCTTTCTTT. The J gene is TRBJ1-1, the V gene TRBV6-5; TRBD1 matches 9 bases. CDR3 length equals 15 residues. Germline values: CDR1 MNHEY, CDR2 SVGAGI. V lost 0 bases and J lost 4; bases outside the gene matches: 3.

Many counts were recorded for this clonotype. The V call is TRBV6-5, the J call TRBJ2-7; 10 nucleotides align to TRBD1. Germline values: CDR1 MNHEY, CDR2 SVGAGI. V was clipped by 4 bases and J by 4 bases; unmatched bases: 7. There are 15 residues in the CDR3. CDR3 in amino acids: CASSFAGTGEYEQYF. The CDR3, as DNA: TGTGCCAGCAGTTTCGCCGGGACAGGGGAATACGAGCAGTACTTC.

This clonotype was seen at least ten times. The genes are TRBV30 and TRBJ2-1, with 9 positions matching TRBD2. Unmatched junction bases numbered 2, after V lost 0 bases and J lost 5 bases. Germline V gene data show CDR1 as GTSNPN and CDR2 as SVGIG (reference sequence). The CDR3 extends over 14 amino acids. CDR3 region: CAWSVGLANNEQFF. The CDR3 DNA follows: TGTGCCTGGAGTGTCGGACTAGCGAACAATGAGCAGTTCTTC. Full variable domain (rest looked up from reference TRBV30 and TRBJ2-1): SQTIHQWPATLVQPVGSPLSLECTVEGTSNPNLYWYRQAAGRGLQLLFYSVGIGQISSEVPQNLSASRPQDRQFILSSKKLLLSDSGFYLCAWSVGLANNEQFFGPGTRLTVL.

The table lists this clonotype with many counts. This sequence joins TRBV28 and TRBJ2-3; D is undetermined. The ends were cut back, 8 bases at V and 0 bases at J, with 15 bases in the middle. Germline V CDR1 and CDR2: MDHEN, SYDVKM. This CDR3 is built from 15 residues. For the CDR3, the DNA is TGTGCCAGCGACTGGGCCAGAACTAGCACAGATACGCAGTATTTT. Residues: CASDWARTSTDTQYF.

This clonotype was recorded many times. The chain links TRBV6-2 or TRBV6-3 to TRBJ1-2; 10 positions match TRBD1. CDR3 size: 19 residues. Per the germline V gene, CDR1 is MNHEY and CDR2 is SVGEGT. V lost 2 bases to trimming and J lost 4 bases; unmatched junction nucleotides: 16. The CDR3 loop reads CASSYVPGQGPPAVYGYTF. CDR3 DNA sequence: TGTGCCAGCAGTTACGTACCGGGACAGGGGCCTCCAGCGGTCTATGGCTACACCTTC.

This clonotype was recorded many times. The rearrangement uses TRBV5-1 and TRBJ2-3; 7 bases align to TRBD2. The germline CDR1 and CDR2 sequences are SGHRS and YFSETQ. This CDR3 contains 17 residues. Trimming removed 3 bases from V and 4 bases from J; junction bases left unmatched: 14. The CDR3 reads CASSWKGVRAGADTQYF. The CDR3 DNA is TGCGCCAGCAGCTGGAAGGGAGTGAGGGCGGGAGCAGATACGCAGTATTTT.

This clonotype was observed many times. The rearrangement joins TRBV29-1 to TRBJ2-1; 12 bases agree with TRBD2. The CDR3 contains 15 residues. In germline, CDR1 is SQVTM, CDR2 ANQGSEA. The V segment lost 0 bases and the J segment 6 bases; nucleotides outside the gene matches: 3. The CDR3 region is CSVEERLAGVNEQFF. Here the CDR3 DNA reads TGCAGCGTTGAAGAACGACTAGCGGGAGTCAATGAGCAGTTCTTC.

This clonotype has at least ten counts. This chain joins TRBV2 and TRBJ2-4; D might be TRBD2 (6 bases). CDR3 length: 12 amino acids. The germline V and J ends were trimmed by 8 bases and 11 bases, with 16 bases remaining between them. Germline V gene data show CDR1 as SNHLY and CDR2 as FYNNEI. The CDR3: CASCGEQGVQYF. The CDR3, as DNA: TGTGCCAGCTGCGGGGAGCAAGGGGTTCAGTACTTC.

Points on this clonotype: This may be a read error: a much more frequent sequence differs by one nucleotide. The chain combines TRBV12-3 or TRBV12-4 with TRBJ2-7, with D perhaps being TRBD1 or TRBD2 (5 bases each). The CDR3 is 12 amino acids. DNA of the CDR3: TGTGCCAGCAGTTTTGGGGGTGCCGAGCGGTACTTC. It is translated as CASSFGGAERYF.

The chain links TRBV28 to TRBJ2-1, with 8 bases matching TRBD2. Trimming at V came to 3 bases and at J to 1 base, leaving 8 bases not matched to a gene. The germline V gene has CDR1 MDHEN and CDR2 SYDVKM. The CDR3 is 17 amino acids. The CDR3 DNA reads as TGTGCCAGCAGTTTCCCTAAGCGGGAGCCGTCCTACAATGAGCAGTTCTTC. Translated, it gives CASSFPKREPSYNEQFF.

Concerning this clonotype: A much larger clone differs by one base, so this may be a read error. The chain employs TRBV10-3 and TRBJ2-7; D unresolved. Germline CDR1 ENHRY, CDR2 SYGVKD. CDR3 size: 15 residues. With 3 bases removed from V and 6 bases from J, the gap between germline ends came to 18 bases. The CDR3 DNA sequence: TGTGCCATCAGTGACCCCAGTTTTTCCGTGCGCGAGCAGTACTTC. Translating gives CAISDPSFSVREQYF.

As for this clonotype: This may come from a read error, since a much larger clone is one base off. The CDR3 sequence: CASSLGLAFGQYF. The DNA for the CDR3 is TGTGCCAGCAGCTTAGGGCTAGCTTTCGGGCAGTACTTC. The chain employs TRBV11-2 and TRBJ2-7, with D perhaps TRBD2 (5 bases). The germline V gene has CDR1 SGHAT and CDR2 FQNNGV. With 1 base removed from V and 9 bases from J, the gap between germline ends came to 13 bases. The CDR3 runs 13 residues.

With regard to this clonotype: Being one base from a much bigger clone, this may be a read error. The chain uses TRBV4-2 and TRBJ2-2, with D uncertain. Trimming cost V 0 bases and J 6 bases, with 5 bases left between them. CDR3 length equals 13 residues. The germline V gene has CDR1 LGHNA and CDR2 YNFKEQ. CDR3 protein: CASSQDASGELFF. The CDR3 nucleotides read TGTGCCAGCAGCCAAGATGCCTCCGGGGAGCTGTTTTTT.

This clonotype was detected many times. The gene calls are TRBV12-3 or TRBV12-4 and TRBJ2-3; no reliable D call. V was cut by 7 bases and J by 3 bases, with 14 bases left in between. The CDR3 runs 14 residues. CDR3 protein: CASTGHEGTDTQYF. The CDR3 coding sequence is TGTGCCAGCACCGGCCACGAAGGTACAGATACGCAGTATTTT.

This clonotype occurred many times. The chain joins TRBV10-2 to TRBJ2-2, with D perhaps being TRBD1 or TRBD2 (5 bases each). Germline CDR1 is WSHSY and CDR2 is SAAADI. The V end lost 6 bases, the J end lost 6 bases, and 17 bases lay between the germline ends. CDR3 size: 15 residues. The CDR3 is CASRPRDLEPGELFF. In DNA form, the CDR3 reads TGCGCCAGCAGGCCCCGGGACCTGGAACCCGGGGAGCTGTTTTTT.

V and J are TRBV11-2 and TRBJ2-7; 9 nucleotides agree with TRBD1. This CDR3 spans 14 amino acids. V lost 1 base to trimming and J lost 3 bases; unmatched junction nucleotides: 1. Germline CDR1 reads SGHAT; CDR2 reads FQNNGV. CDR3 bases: TGTGCCAGCAGCTTAGCGGGACAGGGCTACGAGCAGTACTTC. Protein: CASSLAGQGYEQYF.

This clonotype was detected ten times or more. CDR3 DNA: TGTGCCAGCAGATACAGGGGCCTCAACACTGAAGCTTTCTTT. It specifies CASRYRGLNTEAFF. The gene calls are TRBV28 and TRBJ1-1; 7 bases fit TRBD1. This CDR3 contains 14 residues. Germline values: CDR1 MDHEN, CDR2 SYDVKM. V was pared by 6 bases and J by 2 bases, with 6 bases of the junction left unmatched. The full variable domain, its missing parts supplied by reference TRBV28 and TRBJ1-1, is DVKVTQSSRYLVKRTGEKVFLECVQDMDHENMFWYRQDPGLGLRLIYFSYDVKMKEKGDIPEGYSVSREKKERFSLILESASTNQTSMYLCASRYRGLNTEAFFGQGTRLTVV.

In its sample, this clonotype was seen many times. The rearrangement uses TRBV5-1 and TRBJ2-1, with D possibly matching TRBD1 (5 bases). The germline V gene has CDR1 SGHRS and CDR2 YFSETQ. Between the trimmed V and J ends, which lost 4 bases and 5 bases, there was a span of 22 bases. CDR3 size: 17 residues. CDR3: CASSRKIETDVNNEQFF. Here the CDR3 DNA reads TGCGCCAGCAGCCGGAAAATAGAGACAGACGTGAACAATGAGCAGTTCTTC.

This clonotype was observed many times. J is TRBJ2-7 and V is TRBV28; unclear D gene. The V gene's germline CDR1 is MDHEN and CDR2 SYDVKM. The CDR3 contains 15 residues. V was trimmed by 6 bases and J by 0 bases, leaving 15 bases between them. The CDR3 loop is CASSPWTASSYEQYF. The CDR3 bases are TGTGCCAGCAGCCCCTGGACGGCGAGCTCCTACGAGCAGTACTTC.

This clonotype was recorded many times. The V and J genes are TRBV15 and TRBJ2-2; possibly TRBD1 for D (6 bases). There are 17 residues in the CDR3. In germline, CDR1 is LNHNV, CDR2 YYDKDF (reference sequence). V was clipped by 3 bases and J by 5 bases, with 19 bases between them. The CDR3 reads CATSRGTGTSLTGELFF. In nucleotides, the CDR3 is TGTGCCACCAGCAGGGGAACCGGGACAAGCTTAACCGGGGAGCTGTTTTTT.

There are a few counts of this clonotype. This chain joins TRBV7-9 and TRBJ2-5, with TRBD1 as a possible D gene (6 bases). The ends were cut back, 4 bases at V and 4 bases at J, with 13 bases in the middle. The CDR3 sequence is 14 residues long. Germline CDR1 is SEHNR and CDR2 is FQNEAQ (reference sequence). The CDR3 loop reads CASSSPTGGETQYF. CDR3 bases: TGTGCCAGCAGCTCACCGACAGGAGGAGAGACCCAGTACTTC.

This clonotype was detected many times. The DNA for the CDR3 is TGCGCCAGCAGCCAAGGAGGGGGGGGCCGATCACCCCTCCACTTT. The encoded protein is CASSQGGGGRSPLHF. The rearrangement joins TRBV4-3 to TRBJ1-6; possibly TRBD1 for D (6 bases). Deletions cut 1 base from V and 10 bases from J, with 14 bases between. CDR3 size: 15 residues. Germline V gene data show CDR1 as LGHNA and CDR2 as YSLEER.

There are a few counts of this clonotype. The CDR3 region has the DNA TGTGCCAGCAGTCGACTAGCGGGAGGGCCTCGGGACTACGAGCAGTACTTC. Protein sequence: CASSRLAGGPRDYEQYF. The V and J genes are TRBV28 and TRBJ2-7; 14 bases line up with TRBD2. The trim removed 5 bases at V and 3 bases at J, leaving 9 bases unmatched. Germline V lookup: CDR1 MDHEN, CDR2 SYDVKM. The CDR3 totals 17 residues.

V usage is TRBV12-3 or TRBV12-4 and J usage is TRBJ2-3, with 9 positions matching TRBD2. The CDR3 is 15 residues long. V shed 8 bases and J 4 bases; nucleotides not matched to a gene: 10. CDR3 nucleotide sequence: TGTGCCAGCGGCGTTAGCGGGAGTGTGTCAGATACGCAGTATTTT. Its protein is CASGVSGSVSDTQYF.

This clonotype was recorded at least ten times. In DNA form, the CDR3 reads TGTGCCAGCAGTTCAGGACAGGGGGTCCAGCCCCAGCATTTT. Protein: CASSSGQGVQPQHF. This sequence joins TRBV6-5 and TRBJ1-5, with 10 bases aligning to TRBD1. V was clipped by 4 bases and J by 7 bases; unmatched bases: 4. The germline CDR1 and CDR2 sequences are MNHEY and SVGAGI. CDR3 length equals 14 residues.

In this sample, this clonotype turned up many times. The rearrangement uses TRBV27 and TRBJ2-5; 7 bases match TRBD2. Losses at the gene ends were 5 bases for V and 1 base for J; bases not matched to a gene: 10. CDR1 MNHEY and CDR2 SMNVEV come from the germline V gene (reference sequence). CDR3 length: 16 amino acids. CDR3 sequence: CASSRSAGRGQETQYF. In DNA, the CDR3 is TGTGCCAGCAGTCGGAGTGCGGGGAGGGGCCAAGAGACCCAGTACTTC.

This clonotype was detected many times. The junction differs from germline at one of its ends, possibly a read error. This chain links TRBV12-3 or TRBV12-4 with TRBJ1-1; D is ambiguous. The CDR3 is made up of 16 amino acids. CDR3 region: CVSSTIGWQLNTEAFF. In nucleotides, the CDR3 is TGTGTCAGCAGTACAATTGGCTGGCAGTTGAACACTGAAGCTTTCTTT.

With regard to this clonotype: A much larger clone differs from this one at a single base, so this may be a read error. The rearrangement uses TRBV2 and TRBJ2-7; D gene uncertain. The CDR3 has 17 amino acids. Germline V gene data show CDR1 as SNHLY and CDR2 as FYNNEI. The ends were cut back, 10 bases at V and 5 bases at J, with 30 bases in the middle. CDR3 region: CANPEPKVRDFLDEQYF. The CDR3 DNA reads TGTGCCAACCCCGAGCCGAAAGTAAGGGATTTTCTGGACGAGCAGTACTTC.

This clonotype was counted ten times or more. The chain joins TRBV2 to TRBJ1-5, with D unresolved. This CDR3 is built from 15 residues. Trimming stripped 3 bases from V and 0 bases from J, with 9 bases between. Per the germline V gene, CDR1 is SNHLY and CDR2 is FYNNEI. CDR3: CASSEFKYSNQPQHF. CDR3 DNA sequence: TGTGCCAGCAGTGAGTTTAAGTATAGCAATCAGCCCCAGCATTTT.